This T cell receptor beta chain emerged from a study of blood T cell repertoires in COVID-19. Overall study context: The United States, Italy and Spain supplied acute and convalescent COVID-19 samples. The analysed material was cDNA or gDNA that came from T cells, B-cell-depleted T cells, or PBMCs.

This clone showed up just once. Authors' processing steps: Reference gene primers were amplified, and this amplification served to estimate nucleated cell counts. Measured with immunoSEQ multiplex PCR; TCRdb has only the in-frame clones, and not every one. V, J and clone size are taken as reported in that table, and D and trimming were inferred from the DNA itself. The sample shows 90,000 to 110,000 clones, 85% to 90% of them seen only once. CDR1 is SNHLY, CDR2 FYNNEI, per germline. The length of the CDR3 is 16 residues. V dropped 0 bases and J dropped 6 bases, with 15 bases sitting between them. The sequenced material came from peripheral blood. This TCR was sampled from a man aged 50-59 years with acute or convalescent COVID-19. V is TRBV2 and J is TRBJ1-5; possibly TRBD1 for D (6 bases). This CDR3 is CASSEALGRGSQPQHF. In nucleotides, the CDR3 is TGTGCCAGCAGTGAAGCCCTAGGGAGGGGGTCTCAGCCCCAGCATTTT. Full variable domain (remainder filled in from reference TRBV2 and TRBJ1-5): EPEVTQTPSHQVTQMGQEVILRCVPISNHLYFYWYRQILGQKVEFLVSFYNNEISEKSEIFDDQFSVERPDGSNFTLKIRSTKLEDSAMYFCASSEALGRGSQPQHFGDGTRLSIL.